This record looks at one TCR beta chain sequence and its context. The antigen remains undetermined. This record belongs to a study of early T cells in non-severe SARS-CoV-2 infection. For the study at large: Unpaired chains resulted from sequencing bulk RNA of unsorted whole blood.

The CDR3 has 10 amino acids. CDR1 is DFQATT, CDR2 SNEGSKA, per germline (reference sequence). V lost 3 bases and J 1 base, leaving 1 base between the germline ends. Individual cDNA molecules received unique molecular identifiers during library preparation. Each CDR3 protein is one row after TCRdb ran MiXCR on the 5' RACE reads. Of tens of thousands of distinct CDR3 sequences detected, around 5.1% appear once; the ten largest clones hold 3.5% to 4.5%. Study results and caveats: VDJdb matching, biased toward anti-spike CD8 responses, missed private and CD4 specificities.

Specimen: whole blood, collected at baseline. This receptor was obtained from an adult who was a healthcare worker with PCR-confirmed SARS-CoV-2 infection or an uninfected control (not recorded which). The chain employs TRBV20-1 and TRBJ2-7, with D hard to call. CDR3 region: CSARSYEQYF. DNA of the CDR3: TGCAGTGCTAGGTCCTACGAGCAGTACTTC.